The 15 T cell receptor beta chains presented below share a single source sample, sequenced in a study of metastatic and nonmetastatic thyroid tumors. TCRdb reassembled clones from the PCR reads with MiXCR. The sample lists 20,000 to 25,000 clones, about 14% occurring once. Nobody among the patients had been given any treatment before thyroid surgery. Input material: tumor tissue. Source of these receptors: a female donor with papillary thyroid cancer or a benign thyroid nodule (not recorded which). Some clones in this sample may be carry-over from other donors' samples.

Notes on this clone: At one end the junction does not follow the germline gene, possibly because of a read error. V and J are TRBV11-2 and TRBJ2-2; no reliable D call. Germline CDR1 and CDR2: SGHAT and FQNNGV. CDR3 length equals 16 residues. The CDR3: CASSLSSSPNTGELFF. Here the CDR3 DNA reads TGTGCTAGCAGCTTAAGTTCAAGCCCGAACACCGGGGAGCTGTTTTTT.

This clone qualifies as medium-sized. The chain employs TRBV7-9 and TRBJ1-6, with a weak D call TRBD1 (5 bases). With 3 bases removed from V and 9 bases from J, the gap between germline ends came to 12 bases. Germline lookup yields CDR1 SEHNR and CDR2 FQNEAQ (reference sequence). The CDR3 is 14 residues long. The CDR3 reads CASSLAARGSPLHF. CDR3 DNA: TGTGCCAGCAGCTTGGCAGCAAGGGGTTCACCCCTCCACTTT.

This clone was picked up many times. This chain uses TRBV18 with TRBJ1-5; no definite D call. This CDR3 contains 13 residues. From germline, CDR1 is KGHSH and CDR2 LQKENI. The V and J ends lost 5 bases and 5 bases respectively, with 10 bases between them. CDR3 protein: CASSISRDQPQHF. DNA for the CDR3: TGTGCCAGCTCAATTTCTCGGGATCAGCCCCAGCATTTT.

This chain joins TRBV5-4 and TRBJ2-1, with 13 bases that match TRBD2. The CDR3 loop spans 16 amino acids. The germline V gene encodes CDR1 SGHNT and CDR2 YYREEE (reference sequence). Trimming at V came to 2 bases and at J to 6 bases, leaving 5 bases not matched to a gene. The DNA of the CDR3 is TGTGCCAGCAGCTTCCTGACTAGCGGGGGGTCCAATGAGCAGTTCTTC. Translated, it gives CASSFLTSGGSNEQFF.

The table lists this clone with many counts. The chain has TRBV19 and TRBJ2-1, with D possibly matching TRBD2 (5 bases). Trimming cost V 2 bases and J 4 bases, with 12 bases left between them. The CDR3 sequence is 15 residues long. Germline loops: CDR1 LNHDA, CDR2 SQIVND (reference sequence). This chain's CDR3 is CASSIHGEGYNEQFF. In DNA form, the CDR3 reads TGTGCCAGTAGTATACATGGAGAGGGTTACAATGAGCAGTTCTTC.

The table lists this clone with many counts. In nucleotides, the CDR3 is TGTGCCAGCAGACCTAGGACAGGGAGAACTGAAGCTTTCTTT. Translated, it gives CASRPRTGRTEAFF. The V and J genes are TRBV6-1 and TRBJ1-1; 8 bases align to TRBD1. CDR1 is MNHNS, CDR2 SASEGT, per germline. The CDR3 is 14 amino acids. After removal of 6 bases from V and 5 bases from J, the junction contained 8 bases not matched to a gene.

This clone has ten or more counts. The chain is built from TRBV18 and TRBJ1-5; D gene uncertain. The V gene's germline CDR1 is KGHSH and CDR2 LQKENI. This CDR3 is 14 amino acids long. Trimming stripped 2 bases from V and 1 base from J, with 6 bases between. The CDR3 sequence: CASSPSVSNQPQHF. CDR3 sequence (DNA): TGTGCCAGCTCACCATCTGTCAGCAATCAGCCCCAGCATTTT.

This clone appeared many times. The chain links TRBV5-6 to TRBJ2-2, with 11 nucleotides matching TRBD1. The CDR3 runs 17 residues. V lost 0 bases, J lost 5 bases, and 6 bases stayed unmatched. From germline, CDR1 is SGHDT and CDR2 YYEEEE. The chain's CDR3 is CASSLGIGTGGTGELFF. CDR3 in DNA: TGTGCCAGCAGCTTGGGGATTGGGACAGGGGGAACCGGGGAGCTGTTTTTT.

This clone was counted between two and nine times. A read error may be the cause here, since a much bigger clone is one base away. CDR3 residues: CSVQQWNNSPLHF. CDR3 DNA sequence: TGCAGCGTTCAACAGTGGAATAATTCACCCCTCCACTTT. This chain uses TRBV29-1 with TRBJ1-6; D call uncertain. The CDR3 spans 13 residues. Trimming took 5 bases from V and 5 from J, leaving 10 bases between them. CDR1 and CDR2 from the germline V gene are SQVTM and ANQGSEA.

This chain uses TRBV5-1 with TRBJ2-1; weak D call: TRBD2 (5 bases). The CDR3 is 11 residues long. Germline lookup yields CDR1 SGHRS and CDR2 YFSETQ. The CDR3 coding sequence is TGCACCACCAGGACGGGAAGTGAGCAGTTCTTC. Its translation: CTTRTGSEQFF.

This clone was seen at least ten times. The J gene is TRBJ2-3, the V gene TRBV12-3 or TRBV12-4; a possible D gene is TRBD2 (5 bases). This CDR3 has 14 residues. The V end was cut by 5 bases, the J end by 5 bases, with 14 bases between. In DNA, the CDR3 is TGTGCCAGCAGTCCGGGGTACGGGGTAGATACGCAGTATTTT. It yields the protein CASSPGYGVDTQYF.

By sample share, this clone is medium-sized. V gene TRBV6-1 combines with J gene TRBJ2-7, with D hard to call. The ends were cut back, 5 bases at V and 2 bases at J, with 13 bases in the middle. This CDR3 region has 14 residues. Germline V gene lookup returns CDR1 MNHNS and CDR2 SASEGT. CDR3 DNA sequence: TGTGCCAGCAGTCCCGCTGACTTACCCTACGAGCAGTACTTC. It yields the protein CASSPADLPYEQYF.

The table lists this clone with many counts. The chain is built from TRBV2 and TRBJ2-1; D uncertain. From germline, CDR1 is SNHLY and CDR2 FYNNEI. V shed 4 bases and J shed 4 bases, with 2 bases lying between them. The CDR3 runs 11 residues. CDR3 DNA sequence: TGTGCCAGCAGTGCATACAATGAGCAGTTCTTC. Amino acids: CASSAYNEQFF.

Points on this clone: The conserved final phenylalanine or tryptophan is absent from the CDR3, which likely points to a read error. The chain couples TRBV3-1 to TRBJ2-7, with a tentative D call TRBD1 (5 bases). The CDR3 has 16 residues. From germline, CDR1 is LGHDT and CDR2 YNNKEL (reference sequence). Trimming pared 1 base from V and 0 bases from J, leaving 13 bases between. The CDR3 bases are TGTGCCAGCAGCCAAGCAGGACATCCCTTCTCCTACGAGCAGTACTCC. This codes for CASSQAGHPFSYEQYS.

Many counts were recorded for this clone. The chain recombines TRBV2 with TRBJ1-4; 10 positions match TRBD1. This CDR3 spans 16 amino acids. The germline V gene has CDR1 SNHLY and CDR2 FYNNEI. V shed 6 bases and J 8 bases; nucleotides not matched to a gene: 12. The CDR3 here is CASRPRIGQGEEKLFF. The CDR3 nucleotides read TGTGCCAGCAGACCCCGCATTGGACAGGGGGAAGAAAAACTGTTTTTT. The full variable domain, in which reference TRBV2 and TRBJ1-4 provide the parts outside the CDR3, is EPEVTQTPSHQVTQMGQEVILRCVPISNHLYFYWYRQILGQKVEFLVSFYNNEISEKSEIFDDQFSVERPDGSNFTLKIRSTKLEDSAMYFCASRPRIGQGEEKLFFGSGTQLSVL.